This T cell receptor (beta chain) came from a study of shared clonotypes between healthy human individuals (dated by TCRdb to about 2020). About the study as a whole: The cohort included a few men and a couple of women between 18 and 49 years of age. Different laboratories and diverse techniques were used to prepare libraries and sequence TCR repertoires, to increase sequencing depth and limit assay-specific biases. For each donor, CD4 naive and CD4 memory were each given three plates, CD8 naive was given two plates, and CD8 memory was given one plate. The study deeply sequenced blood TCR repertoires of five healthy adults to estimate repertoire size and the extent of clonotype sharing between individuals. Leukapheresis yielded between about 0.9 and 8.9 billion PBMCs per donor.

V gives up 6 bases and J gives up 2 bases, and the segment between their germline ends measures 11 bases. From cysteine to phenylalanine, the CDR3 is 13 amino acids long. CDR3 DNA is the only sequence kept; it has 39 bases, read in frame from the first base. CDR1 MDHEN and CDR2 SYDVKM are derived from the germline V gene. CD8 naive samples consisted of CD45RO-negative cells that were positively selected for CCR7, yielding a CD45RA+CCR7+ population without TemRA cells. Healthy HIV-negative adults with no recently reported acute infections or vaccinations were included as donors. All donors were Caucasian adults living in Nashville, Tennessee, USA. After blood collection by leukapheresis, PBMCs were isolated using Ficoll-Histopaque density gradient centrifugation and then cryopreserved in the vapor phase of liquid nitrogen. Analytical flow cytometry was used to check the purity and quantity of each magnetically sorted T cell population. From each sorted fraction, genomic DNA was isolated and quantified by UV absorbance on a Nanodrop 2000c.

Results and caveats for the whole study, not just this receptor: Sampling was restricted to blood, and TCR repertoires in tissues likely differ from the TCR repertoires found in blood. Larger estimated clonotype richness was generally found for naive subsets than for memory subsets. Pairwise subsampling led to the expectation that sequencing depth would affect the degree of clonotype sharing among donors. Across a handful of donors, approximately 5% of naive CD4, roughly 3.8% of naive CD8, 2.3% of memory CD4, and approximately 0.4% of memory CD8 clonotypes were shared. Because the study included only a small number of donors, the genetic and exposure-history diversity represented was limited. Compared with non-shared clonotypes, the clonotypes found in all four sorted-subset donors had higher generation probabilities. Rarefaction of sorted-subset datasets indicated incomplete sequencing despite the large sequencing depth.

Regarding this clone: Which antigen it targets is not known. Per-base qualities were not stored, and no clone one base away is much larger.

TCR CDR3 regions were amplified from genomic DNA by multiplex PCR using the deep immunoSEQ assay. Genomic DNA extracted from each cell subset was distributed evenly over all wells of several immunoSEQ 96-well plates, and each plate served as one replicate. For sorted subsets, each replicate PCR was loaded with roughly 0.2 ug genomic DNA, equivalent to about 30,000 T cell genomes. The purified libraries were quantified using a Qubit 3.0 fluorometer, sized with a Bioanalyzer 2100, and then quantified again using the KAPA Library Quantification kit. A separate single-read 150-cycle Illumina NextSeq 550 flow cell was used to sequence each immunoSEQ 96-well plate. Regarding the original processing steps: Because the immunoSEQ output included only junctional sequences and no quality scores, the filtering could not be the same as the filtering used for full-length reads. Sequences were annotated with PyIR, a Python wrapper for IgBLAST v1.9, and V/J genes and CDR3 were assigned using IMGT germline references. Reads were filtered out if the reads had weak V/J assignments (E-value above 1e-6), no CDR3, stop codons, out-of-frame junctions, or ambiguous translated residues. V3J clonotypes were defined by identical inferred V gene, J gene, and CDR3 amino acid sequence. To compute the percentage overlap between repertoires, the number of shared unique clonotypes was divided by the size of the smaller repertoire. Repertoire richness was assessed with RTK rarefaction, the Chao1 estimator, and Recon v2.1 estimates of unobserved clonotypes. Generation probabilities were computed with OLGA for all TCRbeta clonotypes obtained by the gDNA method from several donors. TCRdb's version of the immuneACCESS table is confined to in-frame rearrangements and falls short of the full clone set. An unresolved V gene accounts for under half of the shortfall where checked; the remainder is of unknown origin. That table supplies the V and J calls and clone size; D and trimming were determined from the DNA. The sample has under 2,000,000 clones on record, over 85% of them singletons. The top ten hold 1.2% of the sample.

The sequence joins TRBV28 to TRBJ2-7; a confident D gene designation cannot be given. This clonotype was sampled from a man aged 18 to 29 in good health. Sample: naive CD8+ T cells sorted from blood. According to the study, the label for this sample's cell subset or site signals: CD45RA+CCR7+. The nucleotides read TGTGCCAGCAGCTCGTGGGTTACCTACGAGCAGTACTTC. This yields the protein CASSSWVTYEQYF.